This is a list of T cell receptor beta chains from one sample in a study of T cell responses to AZD1222 COVID-19 vaccine. Sequencing used immunoSEQ multiplex PCR; TCRdb keeps in-frame clones, though not all of them. The table lists approximately 98,000 clones, roughly nine tenths of them singletons. The sample consisted of peripheral blood, taken on day 0 of MenACWY control vaccination. These TCRs come from an adult in good health. The conserved cysteine and the conserved F or W are not part of the CDR3 here. The D gene is left open where the match is weak.

ASSLRDTSTDTQY	TRBJ2-3	-	TRBV6-6
ASSVDSSSGETQY	TRBJ2-5	-	TRBV9
ASSILLGGSDTGELF	TRBJ2-2	TRBD2	TRBV19
ASTDGGSGDEQF	TRBJ2-1	-	TRBV3-1/TRBV3-2
ASRPGRQETQY	TRBJ2-5	-	TRBV2
SATPLIGNTIY	TRBJ1-3	-	TRBV29-1
ASSYSQNRNYEQY	TRBJ2-7	-	TRBV6-5
ASTSGGDIQY	TRBJ2-4	TRBD2	TRBV6-5
ASTEGAGHDQPQH	TRBJ1-5	TRBD1	TRBV19
ASSNAHSRGELF	TRBJ2-2	-	TRBV7-3
ASSLAPGSTDTQY	TRBJ2-3	-	TRBV7-7
ASSPLPTGTGQF	TRBJ2-1	-	TRBV9
ASSLGDRALRETEAF	TRBJ1-1	TRBD1	TRBV5-1
ASSLGGHYNEQF	TRBJ2-1	-	TRBV5-6
ASSDRGGRSGGELF	TRBJ2-2	TRBD2	TRBV5-5
SGGASGETQY	TRBJ2-5	TRBD2	TRBV29-1
ASSLGPGGNYGYT	TRBJ1-2	TRBD1	TRBV5-1
SVDDPLGSCNQPQH	TRBJ1-5	-	TRBV29-1
ASSLEWRVEAF	TRBJ1-1	-	TRBV7-9
ASSLQTDNSPLH	TRBJ1-6	-	TRBV7-9
ASSFREYNEKLF	TRBJ1-4	-	TRBV27
ASTPGWGTQY	TRBJ2-3	-	TRBV21-1
ASSLRARETQY	TRBJ2-5	-	TRBV13
ASGPQGGYGYT	TRBJ1-2	-	TRBV27
ASSQVSQPTEAF	TRBJ1-1	-	TRBV4-1
ASSQAAGVNSPLH	TRBJ1-6	-	TRBV4-3
ASSRQGNTGELF	TRBJ2-2	TRBD1	TRBV19
ASSVVGVRSGANVLT	TRBJ2-6	-	TRBV7-2